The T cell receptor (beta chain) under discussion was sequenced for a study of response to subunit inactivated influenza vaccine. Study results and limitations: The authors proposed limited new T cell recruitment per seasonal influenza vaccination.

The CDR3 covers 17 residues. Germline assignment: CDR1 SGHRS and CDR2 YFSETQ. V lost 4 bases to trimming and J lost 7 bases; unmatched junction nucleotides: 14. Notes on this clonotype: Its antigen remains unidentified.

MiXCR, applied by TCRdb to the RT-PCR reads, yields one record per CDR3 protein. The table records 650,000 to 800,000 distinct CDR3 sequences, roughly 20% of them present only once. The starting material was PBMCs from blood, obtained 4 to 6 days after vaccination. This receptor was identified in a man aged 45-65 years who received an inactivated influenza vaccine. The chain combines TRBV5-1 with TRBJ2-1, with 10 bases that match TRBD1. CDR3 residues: CASSPLAARTGGNEQFF. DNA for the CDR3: TGCGCCAGCAGCCCCTTAGCCGCGAGGACAGGGGGGAATGAGCAGTTCTTC.